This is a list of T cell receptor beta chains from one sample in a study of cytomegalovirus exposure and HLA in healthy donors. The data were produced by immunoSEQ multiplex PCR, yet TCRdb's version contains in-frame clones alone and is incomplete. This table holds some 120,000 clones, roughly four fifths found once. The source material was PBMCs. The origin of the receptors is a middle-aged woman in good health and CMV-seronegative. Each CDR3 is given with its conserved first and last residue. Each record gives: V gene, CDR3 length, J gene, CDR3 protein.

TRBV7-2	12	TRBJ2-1	CASSLSWENLFF
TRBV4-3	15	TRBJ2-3	CASSQEPRGANTQYF
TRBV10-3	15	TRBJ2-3	CAISGPAGSTDTQYF
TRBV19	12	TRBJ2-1	CASSIGRNEQFF
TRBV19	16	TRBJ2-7	CASSRAPGTSGMEQYF
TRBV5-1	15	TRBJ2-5	CASSLVEKPGTAQYF
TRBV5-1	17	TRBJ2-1	CASSLAAGAGGYNEQFF
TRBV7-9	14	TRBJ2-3	CASSFFERADTQYF
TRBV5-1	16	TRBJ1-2	CASRPEGARALIGYTF
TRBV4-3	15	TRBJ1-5	CASSQEPGQGVPQHF
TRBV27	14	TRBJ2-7	CASRGTSGSYEQYF
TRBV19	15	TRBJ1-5	CASATVAYSNQPQHF
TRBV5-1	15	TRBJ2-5	CASRLAGTSEETQYF
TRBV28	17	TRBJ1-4	CASIRAGYRTGDEKLFF
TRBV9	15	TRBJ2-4	CASSTRPGRENSQYF
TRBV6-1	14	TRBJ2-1	CASSEPVRGNEQFF
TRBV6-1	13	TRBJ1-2	CASSATLQGGYTF
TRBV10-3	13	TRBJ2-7	CATQGLAGTEQYF
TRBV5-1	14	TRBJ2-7	CASRTGTGEYEQYF
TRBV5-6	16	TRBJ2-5	CASSSLAGGPQETQYF
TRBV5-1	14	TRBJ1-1	CASTLDGVYTEAFF
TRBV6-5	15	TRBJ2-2	CASRPPSGGPGELFF